The 31 T cell receptor beta chains given below trace back to one sample, sequenced in a study of blood T cell repertoires in COVID-19. Generated by immunoSEQ multiplex PCR, the TCRdb table keeps only in-frame clones and is missing some. In the table there are roughly 300,000 clones, roughly nine tenths of which are singletons. Source material: peripheral blood. Receptors originate from a woman aged 25 to 39 with COVID-19, enrolled during active disease.

In its sample, this clone was seen once. The chain recombines TRBV18 with TRBJ2-2; TRBD1 matches at 7 bases. Germline trimming cut 0 bases from V and 4 bases from J; bases unmatched to any gene: 8. There are 17 residues in the CDR3. CDR1 and CDR2 (germline): KGHSH, LQKENI. The CDR3 nucleotides are TGTGCCAGCTCACCACCCTCTAGGACAGGCTTCACCGGGGAGCTGTTTTTT. Translating gives CASSPPSRTGFTGELFF.

The chain joins TRBV6-5 to TRBJ1-1; D not certain. Germline V lookup: CDR1 MNHEY, CDR2 SVGAGI. Trimming shortened V by 2 bases and J by 3 bases, and 10 bases separated the two germline ends. CDR3 length equals 14 residues. The DNA of the CDR3 is TGTGCCAGCAGTTACGCGCCCGGTGACACTGAAGCTTTCTTT. This sequence encodes CASSYAPGDTEAFF.

The chain couples TRBV19 to TRBJ1-1, with a possible D match to TRBD1 (6 bases). From germline, CDR1 is LNHDA and CDR2 SQIVND (reference sequence). The CDR3 totals 12 residues. V was clipped by 9 bases and J by 5 bases, with 13 bases between them. The CDR3: CASQNRVTEAFF. DNA of the CDR3: TGTGCCAGCCAGAACAGGGTTACTGAAGCTTTCTTT.

J is TRBJ1-5 and V is TRBV4-1, with 11 bases identical to TRBD1. V lost 0 bases, J lost 9 bases, and 4 bases stayed unmatched. Germline loops: CDR1 MGHRA, CDR2 YSYEKL. There are 15 residues in the CDR3. The CDR3 spells CASSQEGTGGRPQHF. CDR3 bases: TGCGCCAGCAGCCAAGAAGGGACAGGGGGGCGGCCCCAGCATTTT.

The chain joins TRBV4-3 to TRBJ2-7, with TRBD1 as a possible D gene (5 bases). Looked up from germline, CDR1 is LGHNA and CDR2 is YSLEER. V dropped 0 bases and J dropped 5 bases, with 8 bases sitting between them. The CDR3 contains 13 residues. In DNA form, the CDR3 reads TGCGCCAGCAGCCAAGACAGGGCCCACGAGCAGTACTTC. Translated: CASSQDRAHEQYF.

The rearrangement joins TRBV6-1 to TRBJ2-1, with D maybe TRBD1 (5 bases). Germline CDR1 reads MNHNS; CDR2 reads SASEGT. V lost 2 bases and J lost 7, with 9 bases in between. This CDR3 region has 13 residues. The CDR3 region has the DNA TGTGCCAGCAGTGAATTTAGGGGTAATGAGCAGTTCTTC. Translating it yields CASSEFRGNEQFF.

CDR3 protein: CASSPGQGHYEQYF. CDR3 bases: TGTGCCAGCAGTCCCGGACAGGGACACTACGAGCAGTACTTC. The genes are TRBV7-8 and TRBJ2-7, with 8 bases identical to TRBD1. V dropped 6 bases and J dropped 3; count of bases not matched to a gene: 7. The germline gives CDR1 SGHVS, CDR2 FQNEAQ. This CDR3 contains 14 residues.

The V and J genes are TRBV15 and TRBJ1-4; the D gene is possibly TRBD1 (6 bases). The CDR3 extends over 17 amino acids. V lost 2 bases, J lost 5 bases, and 18 bases lay in between. Germline CDR1 is LNHNV and CDR2 is YYDKDF (reference sequence). DNA of the CDR3: TGTGCCACCAGCAGAAGGGGGGGGGCCCTTCAGAATGAAAAACTGTTTTTT. Translation gives CATSRRGGALQNEKLFF.

Only one count was recorded for this clone. V and J are TRBV3-1 (or the pseudogene TRBV3-2) and TRBJ1-1; D perhaps matches TRBD1 (6 bases). This CDR3 contains 14 residues. The germline V and J ends were trimmed by 0 bases and 6 bases, with 11 bases remaining between them. CDR1 is LGHDT, CDR2 YNNKEL, per germline (reference sequence). The CDR3 DNA reads as TGTGCCAGCAGCCAAGATAACAGGGTGGCTGAAGCTTTCTTT. Protein: CASSQDNRVAEAFF.

The rearrangement uses TRBV6-2 or TRBV6-3 and TRBJ2-1, with no clear D. Germline CDR1 and CDR2: MNHEY and SVGEGT. Trimming removed 6 bases at V and 7 bases at J, with 10 bases between. This CDR3 comprises 12 residues. The CDR3 region is CASSLTPNEQFF. In DNA form, the CDR3 reads TGTGCCAGCAGCCTTACACCTAATGAGCAGTTCTTC.

The chain is built from TRBV5-8 and TRBJ2-1; the match to TRBD1 covers 7 bases. CDR3 size: 14 residues. V dropped 9 bases and J dropped 0; count of bases not matched to a gene: 6. CDR1 is SGHTS and CDR2 is YDEGEE in the germline V gene. CDR3 in DNA: TGTGCCACACCCGGGACAGTCTCCTACAATGAGCAGTTCTTC. Translating it yields CATPGTVSYNEQFF.

The rearrangement joins TRBV10-3 to TRBJ1-1; a weak D match, TRBD1 (5 bases). V lost 5 bases and J lost 3, with 13 bases in between. This CDR3 has 14 amino acids. CDR1 and CDR2 from the germline V gene are ENHRY and SYGVKD. The CDR3 region has the DNA TGTGCCATCAGTCCGGGGGTAGGGCACACTGAAGCTTTCTTT. Protein product: CAISPGVGHTEAFF.

The gene calls are TRBV9 and TRBJ2-6; possible D gene TRBD1, 6 bases. In germline, CDR1 is SGDLS, CDR2 YYNGEE. The V gene lost 0 bases and the J gene lost 0 bases, with 16 bases spanning the gap. The CDR3 covers 19 residues. Here the CDR3 DNA reads TGTGCCAGCAGCGTAGAGGACAGAAGTTATTTCTCTGGGGCCAACGTCCTGACTTTC. It encodes CASSVEDRSYFSGANVLTF.

This chain joins TRBV5-1 and TRBJ1-1, with no clear D. Germline CDR1 reads SGHRS; CDR2 reads YFSETQ. V gave up 10 bases and J gave up 3 bases, with 16 bases separating them. The CDR3 extends over 13 amino acids. The CDR3 here is CARPLWSHTEAFF. The CDR3 coding sequence is TGCGCCCGCCCCCTATGGAGTCACACTGAAGCTTTCTTT.

CDR3 DNA: TGTGCCAGCTCACCAGGGCAAGACTCCTACGAGCAGTACGTC. Its translation is CASSPGQDSYEQYV. The chain carries TRBV18 and TRBJ2-7; D gene unclear. CDR1 KGHSH and CDR2 LQKENI come from the germline V gene. V was shortened by 2 bases and J by 0 bases, with 8 bases between the two germline ends. The CDR3 covers 14 residues.

The chain uses TRBV5-6 and TRBJ1-1, with TRBD1 matching 10 bases. This CDR3 spans 15 amino acids. Germline V gene data show CDR1 as SGHDT and CDR2 as YYEEEE. V was pared by 5 bases and J by 8 bases, with 12 bases of the junction left unmatched. CDR3: CASRTTGTGVTEAFF. The CDR3 nucleotides read TGTGCCAGCAGAACTACCGGGACAGGGGTAACCGAAGCTTTCTTT.

The gene calls are TRBV18 and TRBJ1-4; TRBD1 might be the D (6 bases). Germline V lookup: CDR1 KGHSH, CDR2 LQKENI. Deletions cut 1 base from V and 7 bases from J, with 10 bases between. CDR3 length: 14 residues. The CDR3 reads CASSPQGGTEKLFF. The CDR3 DNA reads TGTGCCAGCTCACCACAGGGGGGGACTGAAAAACTGTTTTTT.

This clone was recorded a few times. The chain combines TRBV4-1 with TRBJ1-2; D gene unclear. V lost 4 bases to trimming and J lost 3 bases, with 15 bases between them. This CDR3 comprises 15 residues. Looked up from germline, CDR1 is MGHRA and CDR2 is YSYEKL. As DNA, the CDR3 is TGCGCCAGCAGCCTGCTAACGTCAGGTCACTATGGCTACACCTTC. It encodes CASSLLTSGHYGYTF.

The chain employs TRBV5-1 and TRBJ2-5; a possible D gene is TRBD1 (6 bases). CDR1 is SGHRS and CDR2 is YFSETQ in the germline V gene. Deletions cut 4 bases from V and 4 bases from J, with 14 bases between. This CDR3 has 14 amino acids. The DNA of the CDR3 is TGCGCCAGCAGCCTCAGGGGTTTCGGAGAGACCCAGTACTTC. As protein: CASSLRGFGETQYF.

This rearrangement joins TRBV5-1 to TRBJ1-4; D is ambiguous. Germline V gene sequence: CDR1 SGHRS, CDR2 YFSETQ. The CDR3 is made up of 15 amino acids. Trimming took 2 bases from V and 0 from J, leaving 8 bases between them. For the CDR3, the DNA is TGCGCCAGCAGCTTCGCTGTAGCAACTAATGAAAAACTGTTTTTT. Translation: CASSFAVATNEKLFF.

The CDR3 region is CASTLQGSKAFF. The CDR3 DNA is TGTGCCAGCACCCTACAGGGTTCAAAAGCTTTCTTT. This chain links TRBV28 with TRBJ1-1; a weak D match, TRBD1 (6 bases). The CDR3 totals 12 residues. Per the germline V gene, CDR1 is MDHEN and CDR2 is SYDVKM. The V gene lost 7 bases and the J gene lost 9 bases, with 15 bases spanning the gap.

The chain employs TRBV6-2 or TRBV6-3 and TRBJ2-7; tentatively, D is TRBD2 (6 bases). Between the trimmed V and J ends, which lost 3 bases and 2 bases, there was a span of 23 bases. This CDR3 contains 18 residues. Germline CDR1 and CDR2: MNHEY and SVGEGT. Here the CDR3 DNA reads TGTGCCAGCAGTTATGACGCCACCGGGGGAAAAGGGGCCTACGAGCAGTACTTC. This translates into CASSYDATGGKGAYEQYF.

The J gene is TRBJ1-1, the V gene TRBV2; D is possibly TRBD1 (5 bases). The ends were cut back, 6 bases at V and 8 bases at J, with 19 bases in the middle. This CDR3 has 14 amino acids. Germline CDR1 and CDR2: SNHLY and FYNNEI. CDR3 nucleotide sequence: TGTGCCAGCAGGGTAGGGGATACGACCTTCGAAGCTTTCTTT. Translation: CASRVGDTTFEAFF.

Only one count was recorded for this clone. The rearrangement uses TRBV9 and TRBJ2-3; 7 bases line up with TRBD1. Trimming removed 0 bases from V and 4 bases from J; junction bases left unmatched: 5. Germline CDR1 SGDLS, CDR2 YYNGEE. CDR3 length: 15 residues. The CDR3 reads CASSVGGGGSDTQYF. DNA for the CDR3: TGTGCCAGCAGCGTAGGAGGGGGCGGTTCAGATACGCAGTATTTT.

This chain uses TRBV3-1 (or the pseudogene TRBV3-2) with TRBJ1-6; no clear D gene. CDR1 and CDR2 from the germline V gene are LGHDT and YNNKEL (reference sequence). The CDR3 spans 15 residues. Trimming shortened V by 0 bases and J by 10 bases, and 13 bases separated the two germline ends. The DNA of the CDR3 is TGTGCCAGCAGCCAAGAACCCCCGCGAGGCTCACCCCTCCACTTT. Protein sequence: CASSQEPPRGSPLHF.

The rearrangement joins TRBV27 to TRBJ2-3; D is perhaps TRBD2 (7 bases). The germline V gene has CDR1 MNHEY and CDR2 SMNVEV (reference sequence). Trimming removed 0 bases from V and 4 bases from J, with 14 bases in between. The CDR3 has 16 residues. The CDR3 sequence: CASSLSSGGRADTQYF. CDR3 in DNA: TGTGCCAGCAGTTTATCGTCCGGGGGGCGGGCAGATACGCAGTATTTT.

This chain connects TRBV2 to TRBJ1-2, with 8 bases fitting TRBD1. The CDR3 extends over 15 amino acids. Germline lookup yields CDR1 SNHLY and CDR2 FYNNEI. J gave up 4 bases and V 4 bases, and 8 bases lay outside the gene matches. CDR3 DNA: TGTGCCAGCAGTGGCTCCTCAGGGGGCGGCTATGGCTACACCTTC. Protein: CASSGSSGGGYGYTF.

This sequence joins TRBV6-5 and TRBJ2-5; 10 bases agree with TRBD1. The CDR3 runs 15 residues. CDR1 is MNHEY, CDR2 SVGAGI, per germline. The junction had 10 bases not matched to a gene; V was cut back by 7 bases and J by 5 bases. In nucleotides, the CDR3 is TGTGCCAGCATGGAAGGACAGGGGGTCTGGGAGACCCAGTACTTC. Protein product: CASMEGQGVWETQYF.

This chain joins TRBV19 and TRBJ2-1, with a possible D match to TRBD2 (6 bases). V lost 5 bases to trimming and J lost 14 bases, with 22 bases between them. Per the germline V gene, CDR1 is LNHDA and CDR2 is SQIVND (reference sequence). The CDR3 has 14 residues. The CDR3 coding sequence is TGTGCCAGTAGTTTCAACCCGGGGGACGGCTCGGAGTTCTTC. It specifies CASSFNPGDGSEFF.

The genes are TRBV6-5 and TRBJ2-2, with D maybe TRBD2 (6 bases). Trimming pared 8 bases from V and 3 bases from J, leaving 10 bases between. The CDR3 runs to 13 residues. The germline V gene has CDR1 MNHEY and CDR2 SVGAGI. The chain's CDR3 is CASGGYYTGELFF. The DNA of the CDR3 is TGTGCCAGCGGGGGGTACTACACCGGGGAGCTGTTTTTT.

The rearrangement links TRBV11-2 to TRBJ2-6; D is unclear. The CDR3 runs to 14 residues. Germline CDR1 and CDR2: SGHAT and FQNNGV. The ends were cut back, 3 bases at V and 2 bases at J, with 5 bases in the middle. CDR3 loop: CASSLSAGANVLTF. The CDR3 region has the DNA TGTGCCAGCAGCTTGAGCGCTGGGGCCAACGTCCTGACTTTC. The entire variable domain, with the rest obtained from reference TRBV11-2 and TRBJ2-6, is as follows: EAGVAQSPRYKIIEKRQSVAFWCNPISGHATLYWYQQILGQGPKLLIQFQNNGVVDDSQLPKDRFSAERLKGVDSTLKIQPAKLEDSAVYLCASSLSAGANVLTFGAGSRLTVL.